The 9 T cell receptor beta chains in this list originate from one sample, sequenced in a study of cytomegalovirus exposure and HLA in healthy donors. PCR was performed using 60 Vbeta and 13 Jbeta primers. TCRdb's table, derived via immunoSEQ multiplex PCR, lists solely in-frame clones and lacks some. This sample's table has around 140,000 clones. The sample consisted of PBMCs. These receptors all stem from a woman in her late teens or twenties in good health and CMV-seronegative.

The chain combines TRBV5-4 with TRBJ1-1; D call uncertain. The V end lost 4 bases, the J end lost 1 base, and 14 bases lay between the germline ends. CDR3 length: 15 amino acids. CDR1 and CDR2 from the germline V gene are SGHNT and YYREEE (reference sequence). The CDR3 nucleotides are TGTGCCAGCAGCCCCTTTTCCGGGTCGAACACTGAAGCTTTCTTT. Amino acids: CASSPFSGSNTEAFF.

J is TRBJ1-4 and V is TRBV6-1; 8 bases match TRBD1. Germline trimming cut 6 bases from V and 0 bases from J; bases unmatched to any gene: 0. Per germline, CDR1 MNHNS and CDR2 SASEGT. The CDR3 runs to 14 residues. CDR3 protein: CASRGQATNEKLFF. The CDR3 nucleotides read TGTGCCAGCAGGGGACAGGCAACTAATGAAAAACTGTTTTTT.

The V gene is TRBV5-1, the J gene TRBJ2-1; TRBD1 aligns across 7 bases. Losses at the gene ends were 1 base for V and 4 bases for J; bases not matched to a gene: 2. CDR1 and CDR2 from the germline V gene are SGHRS and YFSETQ. This CDR3 has 14 residues. DNA of the CDR3: TGCGCCAGCAGCTTGTCAGGGGGATACAATGAGCAGTTCTTC. As protein: CASSLSGGYNEQFF.

The V gene is TRBV7-2, the J gene TRBJ2-2, with 7 bases fitting TRBD2. V trimming: 0 bases; J trimming: 0 bases; junction bases outside the gene matches: 1. Germline lookup yields CDR1 SGHTA and CDR2 FQGNSA. This CDR3 is 16 amino acids long. CDR3 loop: CASSLAGGSNTGELFF. The CDR3 DNA follows: TGTGCCAGCAGCTTAGCGGGAGGGTCGAACACCGGGGAGCTGTTTTTT.

Concerning this clone: Other DNA sequences within the sample encode an identical CDR3. V and J are TRBV7-2 and TRBJ2-3, with D perhaps TRBD1 (5 bases). Germline V lookup: CDR1 SGHTA, CDR2 FQGNSA. The CDR3 has 13 residues. Trimming shortened V by 3 bases and J by 6 bases, and 10 bases separated the two germline ends. In DNA, the CDR3 is TGTGCCAGCAGCTTCTCAAGGGGTGATACGCAGTATTTT. Amino acids: CASSFSRGDTQYF.

This chain joins TRBV9 and TRBJ2-2, with a weak D call TRBD1 (6 bases). Germline assignment: CDR1 SGDLS and CDR2 YYNGEE. V was cut by 0 bases and J by 0 bases, with 9 bases left in between. CDR3 length equals 16 residues. The CDR3 coding sequence is TGTGCCAGCAGCGTAGGTTCAGGGGCGAACACCGGGGAGCTGTTTTTT. This gives the protein CASSVGSGANTGELFF.

The chain uses TRBV27 and TRBJ1-5; weak D call: TRBD1 (5 bases). V shed 5 bases and J shed 2 bases, with 13 bases lying between them. CDR1 MNHEY and CDR2 SMNVEV come from the germline V gene (reference sequence). This CDR3 is built from 15 residues. CDR3 amino acids: CASSPSGQGNQPQHF. DNA of the CDR3: TGTGCCAGCAGTCCCTCTGGACAAGGCAATCAGCCCCAGCATTTT.

The gene calls are TRBV6-1 and TRBJ1-6; tentative D call: TRBD1 (5 bases). CDR3 length equals 13 residues. Germline CDR1 and CDR2: MNHNS and SASEGT. V lost 8 bases and J lost 8, with 13 bases in between. The CDR3 loop reads CASGTNLDSPLHF. The DNA of the CDR3 is TGTGCCAGCGGGACTAATTTGGATTCACCCCTCCACTTT.

This chain joins TRBV7-9 and TRBJ2-5; D is perhaps TRBD1 (5 bases). The V and J ends lost 8 bases and 0 bases respectively, with 19 bases between them. The CDR3 spans 16 residues. CDR1 is SEHNR and CDR2 is FQNEAQ in the germline V gene (reference sequence). The CDR3 DNA sequence: TGTGCCAGCGTAGACAGAGCACAACCTCACCAAGAGACCCAGTACTTC. Protein sequence: CASVDRAQPHQETQYF.